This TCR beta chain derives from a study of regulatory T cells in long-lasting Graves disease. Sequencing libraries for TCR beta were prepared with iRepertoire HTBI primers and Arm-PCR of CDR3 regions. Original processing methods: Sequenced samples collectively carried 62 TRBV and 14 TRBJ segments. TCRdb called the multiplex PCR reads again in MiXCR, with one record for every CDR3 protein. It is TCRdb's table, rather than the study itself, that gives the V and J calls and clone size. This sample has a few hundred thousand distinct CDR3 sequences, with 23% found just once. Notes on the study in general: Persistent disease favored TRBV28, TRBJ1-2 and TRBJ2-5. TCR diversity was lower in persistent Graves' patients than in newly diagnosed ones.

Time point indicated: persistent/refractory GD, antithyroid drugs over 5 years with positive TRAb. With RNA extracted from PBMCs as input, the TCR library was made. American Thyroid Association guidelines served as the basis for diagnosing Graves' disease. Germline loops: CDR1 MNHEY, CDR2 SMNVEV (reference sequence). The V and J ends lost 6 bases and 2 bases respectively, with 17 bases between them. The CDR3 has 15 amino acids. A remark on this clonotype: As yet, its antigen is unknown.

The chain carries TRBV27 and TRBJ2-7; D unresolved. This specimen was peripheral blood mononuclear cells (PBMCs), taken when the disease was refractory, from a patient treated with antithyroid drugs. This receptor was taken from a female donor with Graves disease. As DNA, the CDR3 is TGTGCCAGCAGACAAAGAGGAGCCGATCCCTACGAGCAGTACTTC. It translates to CASRQRGADPYEQYF.